This TCR beta chain derives from a study of tumor and adjacent non-tumor tissue in lung cancer. RNA was extracted from bulk tissue without any cell sorting. More than 3 cm separated this lung sample from the edge of the tumor. Deletions cut 4 bases from V and 5 bases from J, with 19 bases between. Germline V gene sequence: CDR1 SGHNT, CDR2 YYREEE (reference sequence). The length of the CDR3 is 16 residues. A modified ARM-PCR protocol with three rounds of nested PCR amplified TCRbeta. TCRdb reprocessed the multiplex PCR reads with MiXCR, giving one entry per CDR3 protein. The sample includes some 80,000 distinct CDR3 sequences, approximately 73% of them seen just once.

This clonotype was sampled from a woman in her 50s with non-small cell lung cancer. J is TRBJ2-1 and V is TRBV5-4; D is unresolved. Sequenced sample: distant non-tumor lung tissue. CDR3 sequence: CASSVPQISGHNEQFF. DNA for the CDR3: TGTGCCAGCAGCGTCCCCCAGATTAGTGGCCACAATGAGCAGTTCTTC.